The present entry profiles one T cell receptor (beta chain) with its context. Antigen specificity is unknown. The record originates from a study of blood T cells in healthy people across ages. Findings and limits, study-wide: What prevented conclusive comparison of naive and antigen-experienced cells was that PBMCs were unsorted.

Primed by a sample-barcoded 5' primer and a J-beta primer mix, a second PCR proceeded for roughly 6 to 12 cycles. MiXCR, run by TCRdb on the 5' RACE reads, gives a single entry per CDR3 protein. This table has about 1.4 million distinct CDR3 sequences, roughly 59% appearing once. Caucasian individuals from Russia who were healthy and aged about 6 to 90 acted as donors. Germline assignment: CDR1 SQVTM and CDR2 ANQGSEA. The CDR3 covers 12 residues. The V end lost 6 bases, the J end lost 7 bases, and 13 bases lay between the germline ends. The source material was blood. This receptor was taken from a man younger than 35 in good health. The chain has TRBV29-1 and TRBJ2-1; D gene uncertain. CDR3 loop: CSVIIPANEQFF. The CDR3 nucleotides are TGCAGCGTGATCATTCCAGCAAATGAGCAGTTCTTC.